This T cell receptor beta chain is from a study of stem cell transplantation in POMP-related autoinflammatory disease. Trimming removed 5 bases from V and 0 bases from J; junction bases left unmatched: 5. Looked up from germline, CDR1 is LNHNV and CDR2 is YYDKDF (reference sequence). This CDR3 contains 16 residues. Repertoires were generated with immunoSEQ multiplex PCR, while TCRdb's copy carries only in-frame clones and drops some. The table includes 33,000 or so clones, around 88% detected once. This specimen consisted of CD4+ T cells from PBMCs, obtained before stem cell transplantation. This sequence was found in a human donor with POMP-related autoinflammation and immune dysregulation (PRAID). This chain joins TRBV15 and TRBJ1-5; 9 nucleotides align to TRBD1. CDR3 nucleotide sequence: TGTGCCACCAGCTCTCGGACAGGGGATAGCAATCAGCCCCAGCATTTT. Translation gives CATSSRTGDSNQPQHF.